This T cell receptor (beta chain) was obtained from a study of early T cells in non-severe SARS-CoV-2 infection (dated by TCRdb to the early 2020s). About the full investigation: TCR sequencing used bulk RNA from unsorted whole blood, so alpha and beta chains could not be paired.

Library construction relied on 5' RACE. TCRdb shows the sequencer as NextSeq 500. In the TCR library protocol, unique molecular identifiers were attached to individual cDNA molecules to correct for PCR bias and sequencing error. TCR alpha and beta chains were both sequenced, and the abundances of alpha and beta sequences in each sample were closely correlated with each other. In the source study's methods: Decombinator V4 was used to annotate the V gene, J gene and CDR3 of the TCR sequences. Expanded TCRs were defined as changing significantly between any two time points under a Poisson model with p below 0.0001. TCR abundances were normalised to the total number of TCRs sequenced per sample and expressed as counts per million. MAIT TCRs were defined by TRAV1-2 paired with TRAJ12, TRAJ20 or TRAJ33, and iNKT TCRs by TRAV10 paired with TRAJ18. VDJdb, accessed on 1 November 2021, was searched for TCRs annotated for CMV, EBV and SARS-CoV-2, and TCRs annotated for more than one antigen were excluded. TCRdb trimmed the raw reads at Q25, called clones with MiXCR and kept productive beta chains. A single entry per CDR3 protein holds the most common genes and DNA from its merged rows. The V and J calls reflect TCRdb's pipeline rather than the authors' work. Recorded for this sample are 40,000 to 45,000 distinct CDR3 sequences; approximately 12% of them occurred a single time. Approximately 15% of the sample belongs to the ten largest clones.

Broader findings and caveats from the paper: Matching against VDJdb was skewed toward anti-spike CD8 responses, likely underestimated virus-specific expansions, and missed private and CD4 specificities.

The study was a case-control design nested within a healthcare worker cohort in London, UK, with weekly nasopharyngeal swab PCR tests and blood sampling. Healthcare workers were recruited during the week of the UK lockdown, between 23 and 31 March 2020, and followed weekly for up to roughly 15 weeks. Concerning this clonotype itself: The target of this receptor is not known. Base qualities are missing; no much larger clone stands one base away.

CDR1 and CDR2 were assigned from the germline V gene as MGHRA and YSYEKL. The germline V end is reduced by 4 bases and the J end by 6 bases; junction bases left unmatched: 8. The CDR3 runs 15 residues from the cysteine to the phenylalanine. The retained sequence is limited to the CDR3, 45 bases, with the frame set at the first base. This receptor was taken from an adult who was a healthcare worker with PCR-confirmed SARS-CoV-2 infection or an uninfected control (not recorded which). The sequence links TRBV4-1 to TRBJ1-4; the central 7 bases match TRBD1. The sequenced sample consisted of whole blood. The CDR3 region reads CASSRGDREDEKLFF. The bases are TGCGCCAGCAGCCGAGGAGACAGGGAAGATGAAAAACTGTTTTTT.